This entry features one TCR beta chain sequence. Antigen: not known. These data originate in a study of T cells in localized non-small cell lung cancer. Study observations and caveats: In uninvolved adjacent lung, T cell clonality reached its highest value, exceeding tumor. There were a median roughly 60 of the top 100 tumor clones appearing in adjacent lung.

The CDR3 loop spans 12 amino acids. The germline V and J ends were trimmed by 8 bases and 4 bases, with 9 bases remaining between them. CDR1 is MNHEY, CDR2 SVGAGI, per germline. Produced via immunoSEQ multiplex PCR; TCRdb's table is partial and in-frame only. The data hold roughly 50,000 clones, with roughly 90% observed a single time. The receptor's source is a man aged 35 to 69 with stage I lung adenocarcinoma. The chain employs TRBV6-5 and TRBJ1-5; D is undetermined. Source: peripheral blood, taken before any cancer treatment. CDR3 in amino acids: CASQGPNQPQHF. DNA of the CDR3: TGTGCCAGCCAAGGACCGAATCAGCCCCAGCATTTT.